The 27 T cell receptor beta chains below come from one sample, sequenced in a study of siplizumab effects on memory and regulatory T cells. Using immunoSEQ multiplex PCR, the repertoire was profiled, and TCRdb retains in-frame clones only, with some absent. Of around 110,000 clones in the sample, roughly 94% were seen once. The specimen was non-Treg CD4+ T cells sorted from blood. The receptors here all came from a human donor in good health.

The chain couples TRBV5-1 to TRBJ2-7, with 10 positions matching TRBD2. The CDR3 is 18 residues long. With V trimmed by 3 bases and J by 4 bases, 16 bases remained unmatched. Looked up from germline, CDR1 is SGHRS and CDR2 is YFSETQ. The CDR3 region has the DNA TGCGCCAGCAGCTCCGGGACTAGCGCACTACCGGGGGTTTACGAGCAGTACTTC. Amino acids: CASSSGTSALPGVYEQYF.

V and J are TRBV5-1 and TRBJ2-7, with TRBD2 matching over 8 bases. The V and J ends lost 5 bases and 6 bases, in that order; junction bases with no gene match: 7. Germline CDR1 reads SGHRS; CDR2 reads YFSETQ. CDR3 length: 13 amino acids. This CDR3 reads CASRRVAGPEQYF. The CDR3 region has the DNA TGCGCCAGCAGAAGAGTAGCGGGGCCCGAGCAGTACTTC.

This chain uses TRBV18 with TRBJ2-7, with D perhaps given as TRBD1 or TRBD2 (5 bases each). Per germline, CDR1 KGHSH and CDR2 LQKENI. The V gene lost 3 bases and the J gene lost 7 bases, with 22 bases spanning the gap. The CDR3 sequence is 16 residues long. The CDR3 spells CASSPNSGTTPTEQYF. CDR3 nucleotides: TGTGCCAGCTCACCCAATTCCGGGACGACCCCGACAGAGCAGTACTTC.

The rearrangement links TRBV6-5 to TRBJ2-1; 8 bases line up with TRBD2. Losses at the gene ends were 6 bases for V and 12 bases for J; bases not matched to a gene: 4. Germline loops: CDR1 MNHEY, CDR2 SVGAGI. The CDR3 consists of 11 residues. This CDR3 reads CASRRAGVQFF. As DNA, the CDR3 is TGTGCCAGCAGAAGAGCGGGAGTGCAGTTCTTC.

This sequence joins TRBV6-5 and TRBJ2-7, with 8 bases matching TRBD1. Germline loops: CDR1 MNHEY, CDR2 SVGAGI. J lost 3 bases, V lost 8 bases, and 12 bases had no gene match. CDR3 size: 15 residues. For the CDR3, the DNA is TGTGCCAGCCCGGGCCACGGACAGGGACGCTACGAGCAGTACTTC. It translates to CASPGHGQGRYEQYF.

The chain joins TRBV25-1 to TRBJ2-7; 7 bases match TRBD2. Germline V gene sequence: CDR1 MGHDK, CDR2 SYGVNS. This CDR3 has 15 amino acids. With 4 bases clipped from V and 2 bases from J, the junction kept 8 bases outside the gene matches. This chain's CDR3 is CASSVPMGRAYEQYF. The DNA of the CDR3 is TGTGCCAGCAGTGTACCTATGGGGAGGGCCTACGAGCAGTACTTC.

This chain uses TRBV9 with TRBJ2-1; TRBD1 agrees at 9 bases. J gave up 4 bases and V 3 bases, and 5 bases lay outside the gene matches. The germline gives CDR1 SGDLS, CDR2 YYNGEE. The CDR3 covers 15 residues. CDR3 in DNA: TGTGCCAGCAGCGCGACAGGGGGAAGTTACAATGAGCAGTTCTTC. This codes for CASSATGGSYNEQFF.

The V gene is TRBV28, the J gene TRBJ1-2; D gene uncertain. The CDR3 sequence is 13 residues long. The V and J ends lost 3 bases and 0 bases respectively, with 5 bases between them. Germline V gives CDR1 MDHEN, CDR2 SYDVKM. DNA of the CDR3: TGTGCCAGCAGTTTCCGGGCTAACTATGGCTACACCTTC. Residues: CASSFRANYGYTF.

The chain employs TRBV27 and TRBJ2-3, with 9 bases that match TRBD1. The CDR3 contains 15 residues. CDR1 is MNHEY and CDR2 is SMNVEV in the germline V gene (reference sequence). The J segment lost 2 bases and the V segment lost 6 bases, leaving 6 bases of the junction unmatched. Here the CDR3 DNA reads TGTGCCAGCAGGGAATGGGACAGGGCCACAGATACGCAGTATTTT. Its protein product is CASREWDRATDTQYF.

The CDR3 spells CASSVTGTDTQYF. The CDR3 nucleotides are TGTGCCAGTAGTGTAACTGGAACAGATACGCAGTATTTT. The chain employs TRBV19 and TRBJ2-3; D call uncertain. Germline values: CDR1 LNHDA, CDR2 SQIVND (reference sequence). This CDR3 has 13 amino acids. V was pared by 5 bases and J by 3 bases, with 9 bases between.

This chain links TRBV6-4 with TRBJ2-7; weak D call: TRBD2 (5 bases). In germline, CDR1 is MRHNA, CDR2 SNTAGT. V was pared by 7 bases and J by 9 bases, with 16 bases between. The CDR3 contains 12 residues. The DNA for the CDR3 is TGTGCCAGCACACTAGGTGGGCTAGGGCAGTACTTC. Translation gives CASTLGGLGQYF.

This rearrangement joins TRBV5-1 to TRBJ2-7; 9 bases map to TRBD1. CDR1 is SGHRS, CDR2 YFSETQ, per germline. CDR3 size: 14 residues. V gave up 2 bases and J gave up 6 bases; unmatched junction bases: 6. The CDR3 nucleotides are TGCGCCAGCAGCTTACCCGGGACAGGGAGCGAGCAGTACTTC. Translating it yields CASSLPGTGSEQYF.

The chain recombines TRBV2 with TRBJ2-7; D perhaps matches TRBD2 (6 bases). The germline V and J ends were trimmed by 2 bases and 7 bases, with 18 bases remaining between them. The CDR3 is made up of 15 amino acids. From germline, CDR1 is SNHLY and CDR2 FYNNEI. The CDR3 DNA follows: TGTGCCAGCAGTGAAATGGGCGGGACCTTCTCGGAGCAGTACTTC. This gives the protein CASSEMGGTFSEQYF.

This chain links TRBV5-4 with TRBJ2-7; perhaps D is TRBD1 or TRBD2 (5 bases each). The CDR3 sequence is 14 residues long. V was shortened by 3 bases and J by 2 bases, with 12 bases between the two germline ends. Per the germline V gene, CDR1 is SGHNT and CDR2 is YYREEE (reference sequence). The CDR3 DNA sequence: TGTGCCAGCAGCTCCGGGACGTTGCCCTACGAGCAGTACTTC. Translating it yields CASSSGTLPYEQYF.

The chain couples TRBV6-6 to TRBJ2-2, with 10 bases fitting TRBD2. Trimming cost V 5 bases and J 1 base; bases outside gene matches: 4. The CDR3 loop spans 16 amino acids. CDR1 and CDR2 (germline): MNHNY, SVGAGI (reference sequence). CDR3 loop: CASSRRTSGNTGELFF. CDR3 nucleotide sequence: TGTGCCAGCAGTCGGCGGACTAGCGGGAACACCGGGGAGCTGTTTTTT.

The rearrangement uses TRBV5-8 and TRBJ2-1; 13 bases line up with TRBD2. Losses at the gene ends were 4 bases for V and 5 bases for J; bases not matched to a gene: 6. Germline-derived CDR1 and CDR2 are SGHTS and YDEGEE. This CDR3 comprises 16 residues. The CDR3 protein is CASSPRLAGGHNEQFF. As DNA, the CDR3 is TGTGCCAGCAGCCCCAGACTAGCGGGGGGTCACAATGAGCAGTTCTTC.

CDR3 loop: CASSLYGSPLSEQFF. The CDR3 region has the DNA TGTGCCAGCAGCTTATACGGCAGTCCCTTATCGGAGCAGTTCTTC. J is TRBJ2-1 and V is TRBV7-6; D is ambiguous. CDR1 and CDR2 (germline): SGHVS, FNYEAQ. Between the trimmed V and J ends, which lost 2 bases and 10 bases, there was a span of 18 bases. The CDR3 is 15 amino acids. Based on the CDR3 plus reference TRBV7-6 and TRBJ2-1, the full variable domain is GAGVSQSPRYKVTKRGQDVALRCDPISGHVSLYWYRQALGQGPEFLTYFNYEAQQDKSGLPNDRFSAERPEGSISTLTIQRTEQRDSAMYRCASSLYGSPLSEQFFGPGTRLTVL.

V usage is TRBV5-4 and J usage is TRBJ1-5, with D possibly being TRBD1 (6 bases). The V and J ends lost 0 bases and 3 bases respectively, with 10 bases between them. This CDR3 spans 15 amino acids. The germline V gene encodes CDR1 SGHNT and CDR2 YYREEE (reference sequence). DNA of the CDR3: TGTGCCAGCAGCTTGGGGGGGGCATACAATCAGCCCCAGCATTTT. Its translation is CASSLGGAYNQPQHF.

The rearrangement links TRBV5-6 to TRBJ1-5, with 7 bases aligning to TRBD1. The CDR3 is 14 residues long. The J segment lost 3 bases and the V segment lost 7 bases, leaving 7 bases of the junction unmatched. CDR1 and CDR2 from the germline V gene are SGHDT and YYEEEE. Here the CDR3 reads CASHPTGTNQPQHF. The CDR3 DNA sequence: TGTGCCAGCCACCCGACAGGGACCAATCAGCCCCAGCATTTT.

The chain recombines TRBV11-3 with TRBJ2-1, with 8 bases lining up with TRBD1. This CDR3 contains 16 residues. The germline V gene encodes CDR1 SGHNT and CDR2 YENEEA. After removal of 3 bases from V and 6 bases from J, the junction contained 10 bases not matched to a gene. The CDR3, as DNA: TGTGCCAGCAGCTTTAGGGGCCAGGGGGCTTTCAATGAGCAGTTCTTC. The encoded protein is CASSFRGQGAFNEQFF.

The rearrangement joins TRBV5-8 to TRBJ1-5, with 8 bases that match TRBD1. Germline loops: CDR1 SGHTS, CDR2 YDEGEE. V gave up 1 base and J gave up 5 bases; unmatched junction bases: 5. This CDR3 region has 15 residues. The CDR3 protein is CASSLNRGRDQPQHF. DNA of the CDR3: TGTGCCAGCAGCTTGAACAGGGGGAGAGATCAGCCCCAGCATTTT.

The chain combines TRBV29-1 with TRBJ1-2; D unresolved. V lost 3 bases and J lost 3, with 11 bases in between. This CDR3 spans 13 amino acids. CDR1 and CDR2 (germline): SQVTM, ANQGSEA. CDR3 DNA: TGCAGCGTTGACTTGTTGGGAGACTATGGCTACACCTTC. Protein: CSVDLLGDYGYTF.

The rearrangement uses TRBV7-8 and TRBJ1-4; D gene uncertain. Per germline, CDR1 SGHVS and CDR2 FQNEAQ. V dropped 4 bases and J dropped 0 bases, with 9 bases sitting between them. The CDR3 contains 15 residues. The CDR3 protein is CASSSEPATNEKLFF. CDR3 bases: TGTGCCAGCAGCTCTGAACCCGCAACTAATGAAAAACTGTTTTTT.

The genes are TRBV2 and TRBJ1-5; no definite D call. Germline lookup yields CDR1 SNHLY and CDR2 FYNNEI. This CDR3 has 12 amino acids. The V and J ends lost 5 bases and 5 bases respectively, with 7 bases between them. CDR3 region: CASSQLDQPQHF. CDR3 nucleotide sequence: TGTGCCAGCAGTCAACTGGATCAGCCCCAGCATTTT.

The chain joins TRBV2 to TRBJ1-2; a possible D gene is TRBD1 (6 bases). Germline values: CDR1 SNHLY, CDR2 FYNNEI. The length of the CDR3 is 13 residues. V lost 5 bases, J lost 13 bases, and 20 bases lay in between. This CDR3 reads CASSRTEQGQVTF. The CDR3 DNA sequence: TGTGCCAGCAGTCGAACGGAACAGGGTCAGGTCACCTTC.

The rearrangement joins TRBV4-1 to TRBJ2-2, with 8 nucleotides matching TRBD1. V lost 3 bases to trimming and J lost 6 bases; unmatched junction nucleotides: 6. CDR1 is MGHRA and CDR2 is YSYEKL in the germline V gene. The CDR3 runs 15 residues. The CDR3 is CASSQMDREAGELFF. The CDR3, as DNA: TGCGCCAGCAGCCAGATGGACAGGGAAGCCGGGGAGCTGTTTTTT.

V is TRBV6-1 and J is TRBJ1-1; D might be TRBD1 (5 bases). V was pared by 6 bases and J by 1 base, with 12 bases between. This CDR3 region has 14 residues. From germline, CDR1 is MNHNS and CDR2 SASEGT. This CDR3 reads CASSPGVWNTEAFF. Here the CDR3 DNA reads TGTGCCAGCAGCCCGGGGGTCTGGAACACTGAAGCTTTCTTT.